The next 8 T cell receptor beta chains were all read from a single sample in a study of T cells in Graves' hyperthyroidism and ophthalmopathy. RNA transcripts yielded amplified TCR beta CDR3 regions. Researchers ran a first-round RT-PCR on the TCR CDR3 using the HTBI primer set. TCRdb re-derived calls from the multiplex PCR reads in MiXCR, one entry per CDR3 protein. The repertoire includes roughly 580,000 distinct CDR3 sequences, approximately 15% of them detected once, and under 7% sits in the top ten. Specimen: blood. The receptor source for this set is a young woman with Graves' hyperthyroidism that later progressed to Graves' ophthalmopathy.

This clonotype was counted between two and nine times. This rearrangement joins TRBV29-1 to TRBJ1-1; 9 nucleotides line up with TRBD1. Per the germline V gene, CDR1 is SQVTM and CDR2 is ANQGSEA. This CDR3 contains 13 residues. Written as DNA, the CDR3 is TGCAGTACCTCTGGGACAGGGATCACTGAAGCTTTCTTT. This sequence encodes CSTSGTGITEAFF.

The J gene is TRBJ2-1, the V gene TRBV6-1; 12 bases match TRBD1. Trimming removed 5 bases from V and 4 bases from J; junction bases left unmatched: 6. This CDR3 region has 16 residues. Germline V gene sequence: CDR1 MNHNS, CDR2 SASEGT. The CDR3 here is CASSLWGQGAYNEQFF. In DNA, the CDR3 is TGTGCCAGCAGTTTATGGGGACAGGGGGCTTACAATGAGCAGTTCTTC.

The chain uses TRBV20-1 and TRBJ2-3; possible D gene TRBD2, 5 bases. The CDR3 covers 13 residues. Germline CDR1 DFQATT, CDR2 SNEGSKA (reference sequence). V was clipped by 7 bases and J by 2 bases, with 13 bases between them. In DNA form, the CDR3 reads TGCAGTGTTTTCAGCGGAACCACAGATACGCAGTATTTT. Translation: CSVFSGTTDTQYF.

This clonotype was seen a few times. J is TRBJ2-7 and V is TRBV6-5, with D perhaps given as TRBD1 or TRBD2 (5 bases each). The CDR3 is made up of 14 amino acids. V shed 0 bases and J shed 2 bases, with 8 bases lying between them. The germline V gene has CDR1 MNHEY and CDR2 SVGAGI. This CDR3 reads CASSYSEDTYEQYF. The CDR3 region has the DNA TGTGCCAGCAGTTACTCGGAGGACACCTACGAGCAGTACTTC.

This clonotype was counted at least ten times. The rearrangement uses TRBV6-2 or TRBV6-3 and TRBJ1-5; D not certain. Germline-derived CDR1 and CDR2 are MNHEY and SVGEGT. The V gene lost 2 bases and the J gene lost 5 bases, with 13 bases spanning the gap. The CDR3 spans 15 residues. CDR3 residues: CASSYGGSGHQPQHF. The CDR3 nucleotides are TGTGCCAGCAGTTACGGAGGGAGTGGGCATCAGCCCCAGCATTTT.

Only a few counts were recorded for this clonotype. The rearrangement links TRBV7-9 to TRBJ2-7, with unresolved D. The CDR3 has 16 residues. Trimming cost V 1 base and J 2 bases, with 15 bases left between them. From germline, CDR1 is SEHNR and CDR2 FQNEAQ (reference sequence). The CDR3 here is CASSLVAIGQAYEQYF. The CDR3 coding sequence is TGTGCCAGCAGCTTAGTTGCCATTGGGCAGGCCTACGAGCAGTACTTC.

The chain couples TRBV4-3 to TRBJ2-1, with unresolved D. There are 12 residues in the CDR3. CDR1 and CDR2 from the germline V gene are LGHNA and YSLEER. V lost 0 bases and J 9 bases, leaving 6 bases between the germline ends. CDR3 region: CASSQDRREQFF. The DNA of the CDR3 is TGCGCCAGCAGCCAAGATCGGCGTGAGCAGTTCTTC.

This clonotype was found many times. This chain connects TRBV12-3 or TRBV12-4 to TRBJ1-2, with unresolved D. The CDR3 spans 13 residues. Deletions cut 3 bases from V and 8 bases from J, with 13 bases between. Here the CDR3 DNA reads TGTGCCAGCAGTTTGGCCGGCCAGCGGGGCTACACCTTC. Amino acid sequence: CASSLAGQRGYTF.